Below are 28 T cell receptor beta chains sequenced from a single sample in a study of OX40 agonist ivuxolimab in advanced cancers. Only in-frame clones appear in the TCRdb table, and some are missing; sequencing was by immunoSEQ multiplex PCR. Here the sample spans some 80,000 clones, roughly four fifths being singletons. The sequenced sample was CD4+ or CD8+ T cells sorted from blood, obtained in a trial of the OX40 agonist ivuxolimab. These receptors came from an adult with an advanced solid tumor such as melanoma, head and neck, liver or kidney cancer.

The V gene is TRBV5-1, the J gene TRBJ2-3; D gene uncertain. The germline V gene has CDR1 SGHRS and CDR2 YFSETQ. The CDR3 totals 13 residues. V was cut by 0 bases and J by 10 bases, with 12 bases left in between. The CDR3 protein is CASSLETAGAQYF. CDR3 DNA sequence: TGCGCCAGCAGCTTGGAAACCGCTGGTGCGCAGTATTTT. Full variable domain (outside the CDR3, taken from reference TRBV5-1 and TRBJ2-3): KAGVTQTPRYLIKTRGQQVTLSCSPISGHRSVSWYQQTPGQGLQFLFEYFSETQRNKGNFPGRFSGRQFSNSRSEMNVSTLELGDSALYLCASSLETAGAQYFGPGTRLTVL.

This clone was seen a single time. This chain connects TRBV5-4 to TRBJ1-2; 8 positions agree with TRBD1. CDR1 is SGHNT and CDR2 is YYREEE in the germline V gene (reference sequence). The ends lost 2 bases at V and 2 bases at J; junction bases unmatched: 5. There are 15 residues in the CDR3. CDR3 protein: CASSFGRGRNYGYTF. The CDR3 DNA is TGTGCCAGCAGCTTTGGCAGGGGGCGGAACTATGGCTACACCTTC.

The chain couples TRBV5-1 to TRBJ2-5; possible D gene TRBD2, 6 bases. The CDR3 contains 13 residues. Germline V gene data show CDR1 as SGHRS and CDR2 as YFSETQ. The V end lost 2 bases, the J end lost 5 bases, and 10 bases lay between the germline ends. The CDR3 bases are TGCGCCAGCAGCTTTTATGGGGGGGAGACCCAGTACTTC. Its protein product is CASSFYGGETQYF.

The chain carries TRBV5-6 and TRBJ2-7; maybe TRBD1 (5 bases). In germline, CDR1 is SGHDT, CDR2 YYEEEE. This CDR3 contains 15 residues. V lost 4 bases, J lost 0 bases, and 14 bases lay in between. CDR3 nucleotide sequence: TGTGCCAGCAGCCCCGGCCTGGACATCTCCTACGAGCAGTACTTC. Translated, it gives CASSPGLDISYEQYF.

The V call is TRBV5-6, the J call TRBJ2-2; D might be TRBD2 (6 bases). This CDR3 has 15 residues. V shed 2 bases and J shed 5 bases, with 13 bases lying between them. Looked up from germline, CDR1 is SGHDT and CDR2 is YYEEEE. The CDR3 nucleotides read TGTGCCAGCAGCTTTAGTGGGGGGACTACCGGGGAGCTGTTTTTT. Amino acids: CASSFSGGTTGELFF.

V usage is TRBV5-4 and J usage is TRBJ1-2; the match to TRBD1 covers 8 bases. With V trimmed by 2 bases and J by 7 bases, 13 bases remained unmatched. Per germline, CDR1 SGHNT and CDR2 YYREEE (reference sequence). The CDR3 extends over 16 amino acids. The CDR3 sequence: CASSLNITRGQRGYTF. Here the CDR3 DNA reads TGTGCCAGCAGCTTAAATATCACCAGGGGGCAACGTGGCTACACCTTC.

This clone was seen a single time. The chain uses TRBV5-4 and TRBJ1-6, with D unresolved. Per the germline V gene, CDR1 is SGHNT and CDR2 is YYREEE (reference sequence). The CDR3 has 16 amino acids. V was cut by 9 bases and J by 4 bases, with 20 bases left in between. The CDR3 bases are TGTGCCACAAAATGGGAACCTTCTCCTTATAATTCACCCCTCCACTTT. This gives the protein CATKWEPSPYNSPLHF. Full variable domain (outside the CDR3, taken from reference TRBV5-4 and TRBJ1-6): ETGVTQSPTHLIKTRGQQVTLRCSSQSGHNTVSWYQQALGQGPQFIFQYYREEENGRGNFPPRFSGLQFPNYSSELNVNALELDDSALYLCATKWEPSPYNSPLHFGNGTRLTVT.

The count of this clone is one. This chain links TRBV11-2 with TRBJ2-7; 9 nucleotides agree with TRBD1. The V gene end was trimmed by 5 bases and the J gene end by 7 bases; junction bases not matched to a gene: 12. CDR1 is SGHAT and CDR2 is FQNNGV in the germline V gene. The CDR3 covers 15 residues. The CDR3 nucleotides are TGTGCCAGCAGCGCCCAGGGGACAGGGATTAGGGAGCAGTACTTC. Translation: CASSAQGTGIREQYF.

CDR3 DNA: TGTGCCAGCAGCTTAACCCGGGGGAGAACTGGAAACACCATATATTTT. Amino acids: CASSLTRGRTGNTIYF. The V and J genes are TRBV11-2 and TRBJ1-3; maybe TRBD1 (5 bases). The ends were cut back, 2 bases at V and 2 bases at J, with 13 bases in the middle. The CDR3 length is 16 residues. The germline V gene encodes CDR1 SGHAT and CDR2 FQNNGV.

This sequence joins TRBV15 and TRBJ2-5; D is tentatively TRBD1 or TRBD2 (5 bases each). Germline V gene sequence: CDR1 LNHNV, CDR2 YYDKDF (reference sequence). CDR3 length: 18 residues. Between the trimmed V and J ends, which lost 0 bases and 5 bases, there was a span of 22 bases. CDR3 region: CATSRDTTGKGFGETQYF. CDR3 nucleotides: TGTGCCACCAGCAGAGATACAACGGGGAAGGGGTTTGGTGAGACCCAGTACTTC.

The CDR3 bases are TGCGCCAGCAGCCAAGGCGGCCTAGGCGAAAAACTGTTTTTT. This translates into CASSQGGLGEKLFF. This chain connects TRBV4-1 to TRBJ1-4; D is undetermined. The CDR3 sequence is 14 residues long. The V gene lost 1 base and the J gene lost 8 bases, with 11 bases spanning the gap. Germline values: CDR1 MGHRA, CDR2 YSYEKL.

As concerns this clone: The identical CDR3 is also encoded by other nucleotide sequences in the sample. The rearrangement links TRBV5-1 to TRBJ1-2, with D possibly matching TRBD1 (5 bases). V was pared by 0 bases and J by 0 bases, with 6 bases between. The CDR3 loop spans 14 amino acids. The germline V gene has CDR1 SGHRS and CDR2 YFSETQ. CDR3 sequence: CASSLGQSNYGYTF. Written as DNA, the CDR3 is TGCGCCAGCAGCTTGGGACAGTCTAACTATGGCTACACCTTC.

V and J are TRBV28 and TRBJ1-4; possible D gene TRBD1, 5 bases. CDR3 length equals 15 residues. Germline CDR1 and CDR2: MDHEN and SYDVKM. V was shortened by 3 bases and J by 8 bases, with 16 bases between the two germline ends. CDR3 coding DNA: TGTGCCAGCAGTTTTTTGCTAGGGGATAGCGAAAAACTGTTTTTT. Protein: CASSFLLGDSEKLFF.

The rearrangement uses TRBV19 and TRBJ2-3; the D gene is possibly TRBD1 (5 bases). This CDR3 is 15 amino acids long. Trimming took 4 bases from V and 1 from J, leaving 12 bases between them. Looked up from germline, CDR1 is LNHDA and CDR2 is SQIVND (reference sequence). The CDR3 is CASSTSGPRTDTQYF. The CDR3 region has the DNA TGTGCCAGTAGTACCTCAGGGCCCCGCACAGATACGCAGTATTTT. The full variable domain, in which reference TRBV19 and TRBJ2-3 provide the parts outside the CDR3, is DGGITQSPKYLFRKEGQNVTLSCEQNLNHDAMYWYRQDPGQGLRLIYYSQIVNDFQKGDIAEGYSVSREKKESFPLTVTSAQKNPTAFYLCASSTSGPRTDTQYFGPGTRLTVL.

This chain uses TRBV7-9 with TRBJ1-6; TRBD1 matches 7 bases. From germline, CDR1 is SEHNR and CDR2 FQNEAQ (reference sequence). This CDR3 contains 16 residues. Trimming at V came to 5 bases and at J to 5 bases, leaving 9 bases not matched to a gene. As DNA, the CDR3 is TGTGCCAGCAGCCTAAGAGGGACAGCTGATAATTCACCCCTCCACTTT. Translation: CASSLRGTADNSPLHF.

The chain links TRBV30 to TRBJ1-5; D call uncertain. CDR1 and CDR2 (germline): GTSNPN, SVGIG (reference sequence). Between the trimmed V and J ends, which lost 0 bases and 6 bases, there was a span of 9 bases. CDR3 size: 13 residues. CDR3 bases: TGTGCCTGGAGTGTACGTGAGGCTCAGCCCCAGCATTTT. Protein product: CAWSVREAQPQHF.

The rearrangement links TRBV30 to TRBJ1-2; D gene unclear. Germline V gene data show CDR1 as GTSNPN and CDR2 as SVGIG (reference sequence). The V gene lost 2 bases and the J gene lost 4 bases, with 8 bases spanning the gap. The length of the CDR3 is 12 residues. The CDR3 protein is CAWSTAAYGYTF. The CDR3 bases are TGTGCCTGGAGTACGGCGGCCTATGGCTACACCTTC.

The chain has TRBV7-8 and TRBJ2-1, with D possibly matching TRBD2 (5 bases). The CDR3 totals 14 residues. From germline, CDR1 is SGHVS and CDR2 FQNEAQ. V was cut by 3 bases and J by 2 bases, with 8 bases left in between. CDR3 amino acids: CASSLERTYNEQFF. The CDR3 nucleotides are TGTGCCAGCAGCTTGGAGCGGACCTACAATGAGCAGTTCTTC.

This clone was seen only once. This chain joins TRBV6-1 and TRBJ2-4, with 7 bases fitting TRBD2. CDR1 MNHNS and CDR2 SASEGT come from the germline V gene. The CDR3 is 16 residues long. V trimming: 0 bases; J trimming: 1 base; junction bases outside the gene matches: 3. The CDR3 DNA follows: TGTGCCAGCAGTGAAGCTACGACTAGCGCCAAAAACATTCAGTACTTC. Amino acids: CASSEATTSAKNIQYF.

The rearrangement joins TRBV29-1 to TRBJ1-2, with D possibly matching TRBD1 (6 bases). V was pared by 7 bases and J by 12 bases, with 18 bases between. CDR1 is SQVTM and CDR2 is ANQGSEA in the germline V gene. The CDR3 extends over 11 amino acids. CDR3 DNA: TGCAGCGGAGGAGAAACAGGGTCCGACACCTTC. Its protein product is CSGGETGSDTF.

The table lists this clone with a count of one. This chain uses TRBV7-3 with TRBJ2-1; D is uncertain. The CDR3 sequence is 13 residues long. CDR1 and CDR2 from the germline V gene are SGHTA and FQGTGA. V was cut by 2 bases and J by 6 bases, with 8 bases left in between. CDR3 in DNA: TGTGCCAGCAGCTTAGTCCCTAGCAATGAGCAGTTCTTC. This translates into CASSLVPSNEQFF.

V usage is TRBV7-9 and J usage is TRBJ2-5, with D unclear. The CDR3 is made up of 13 amino acids. Germline V lookup: CDR1 SEHNR, CDR2 FQNEAQ (reference sequence). Between the trimmed V and J ends, which lost 0 bases and 5 bases, there was a span of 7 bases. CDR3 sequence (DNA): TGTGCCAGCAGCTTAGCAGCGACGGAGACCCAGTACTTC. Translated: CASSLAATETQYF.

The rearrangement joins TRBV19 to TRBJ1-1; D ambiguous. This CDR3 is built from 14 residues. Germline V gene lookup returns CDR1 LNHDA and CDR2 SQIVND (reference sequence). The V and J ends lost 7 bases and 1 base respectively, with 13 bases between them. The CDR3 coding sequence is TGTGCCAGTAAGCCCGGCCCGAGGAACACTGAAGCTTTCTTT. The encoded protein is CASKPGPRNTEAFF. The full variable domain, completed using reference TRBV19 and TRBJ1-1, is DGGITQSPKYLFRKEGQNVTLSCEQNLNHDAMYWYRQDPGQGLRLIYYSQIVNDFQKGDIAEGYSVSREKKESFPLTVTSAQKNPTAFYLCASKPGPRNTEAFFGQGTRLTVV.

V and J are TRBV19 and TRBJ1-5, with D unresolved. Germline loops: CDR1 LNHDA, CDR2 SQIVND (reference sequence). The CDR3 is 17 amino acids. V gave up 7 bases and J gave up 6 bases, with 25 bases separating them. CDR3 in amino acids: CASTSSAKAALGQPQHF. CDR3 in DNA: TGTGCCAGTACCTCATCGGCCAAGGCAGCCCTGGGTCAGCCCCAGCATTTT.

The J gene is TRBJ1-1, the V gene TRBV7-2; D ambiguous. CDR3 length: 13 residues. With 1 base removed from V and 11 bases from J, the gap between germline ends came to 14 bases. The V gene's germline CDR1 is SGHTA and CDR2 FQGNSA. The CDR3 spells CASSLVVPPQAFF. For the CDR3, the DNA is TGTGCCAGCAGCTTAGTTGTCCCCCCTCAGGCTTTCTTT.

This chain connects TRBV5-4 to TRBJ1-2; 8 bases line up with TRBD1. CDR1 SGHNT and CDR2 YYREEE come from the germline V gene (reference sequence). V lost 5 bases and J lost 8; bases outside the gene matches: 5. The CDR3 spans 12 residues. The CDR3 loop reads CASSKTGDGYTF. The CDR3 DNA reads as TGTGCCAGCAGTAAGACAGGGGACGGCTACACCTTC.

V gene TRBV27 combines with J gene TRBJ1-1; TRBD1 aligns across 9 bases. The trim removed 3 bases at V and 7 bases at J, leaving 6 bases unmatched. The CDR3 runs to 14 residues. Germline CDR1 MNHEY, CDR2 SMNVEV (reference sequence). The CDR3 DNA reads as TGTGCCAGCAGTTTGGGGACAGGGCGGAATGAAGCTTTCTTT. Translated, it gives CASSLGTGRNEAFF.

This clone was seen a handful of times. The gene calls are TRBV5-4 and TRBJ2-2; 8 bases fit TRBD1. The CDR3 spans 15 residues. From germline, CDR1 is SGHNT and CDR2 YYREEE (reference sequence). Trimming at V came to 1 base and at J to 3 bases, leaving 2 bases not matched to a gene. CDR3 sequence: CASSLSRGHTGELFF. The CDR3 DNA is TGTGCCAGCAGCTTGTCCAGGGGGCACACCGGGGAGCTGTTTTTT.